This TCR beta chain is from a study of control samples from healthy donors and cancer patients. CDR1 is DFQATT and CDR2 is SNEGSKA in the germline V gene (reference sequence). The V end lost 7 bases, the J end lost 4 bases, and 10 bases lay between the germline ends. CDR3 size: 11 residues. The assay was immunoSEQ multiplex PCR, and TCRdb's table has in-frame clones only and misses some. Recorded for this sample: 150,000 to 200,000 clones. This clonotype was obtained from a woman aged 25-40 years in good health. The genes are TRBV20-1 and TRBJ1-2; D unresolved. The sequenced sample consisted of blood. The CDR3 region has the DNA TGCAGTGTTACTGACCTCTATGGCTACACCTTC. As protein: CSVTDLYGYTF.